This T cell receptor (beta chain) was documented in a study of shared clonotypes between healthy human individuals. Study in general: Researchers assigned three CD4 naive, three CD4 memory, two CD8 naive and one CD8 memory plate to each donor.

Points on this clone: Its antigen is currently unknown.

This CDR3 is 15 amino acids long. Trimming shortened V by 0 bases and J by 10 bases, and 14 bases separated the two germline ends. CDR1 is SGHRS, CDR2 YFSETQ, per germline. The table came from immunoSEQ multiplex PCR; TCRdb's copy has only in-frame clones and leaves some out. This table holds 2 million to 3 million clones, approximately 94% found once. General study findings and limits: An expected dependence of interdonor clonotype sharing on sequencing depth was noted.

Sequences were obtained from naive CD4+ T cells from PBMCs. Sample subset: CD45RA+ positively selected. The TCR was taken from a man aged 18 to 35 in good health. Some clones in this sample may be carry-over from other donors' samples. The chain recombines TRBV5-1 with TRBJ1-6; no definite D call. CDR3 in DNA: TGCGCCAGCAGCTTGGCCCCTCGAGCGTTCTCACCCCTCCACTTT. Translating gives CASSLAPRAFSPLHF.